These 3 T cell receptor beta chains were all obtained from the same sample, sequenced in a study of cytomegalovirus exposure and HLA in healthy donors. The PCR used 60 Vbeta and 13 Jbeta primers. Only in-frame clones appear in the TCRdb table, and some are missing; sequencing was by immunoSEQ multiplex PCR. The sample totals tens of thousands of clones; its top ten clones hold approximately 7%. What was sequenced was PBMCs. The receptors come from a woman in her thirties or forties in good health and CMV-seronegative.

The chain uses TRBV5-1 and TRBJ1-2, with 7 bases lining up with TRBD1. The CDR3 extends over 15 amino acids. Germline V gene sequence: CDR1 SGHRS, CDR2 YFSETQ. The ends lost 4 bases at V and 4 bases at J; junction bases unmatched: 10. The CDR3 DNA is TGCGCCAGCAGCCCTGACGGGACAGCGCCCTATGGCTACACCTTC. It encodes CASSPDGTAPYGYTF.

As to this clone: This sample also contains other DNA sequences that code for the same CDR3. This chain joins TRBV18 and TRBJ2-7; 10 bases match TRBD1. CDR3 length: 15 amino acids. V shed 6 bases and J 2 bases; nucleotides not matched to a gene: 7. Germline lookup yields CDR1 KGHSH and CDR2 LQKENI. CDR3: CASSPGTGAAYEQYF. The CDR3 DNA is TGTGCCAGCTCTCCCGGGACAGGGGCCGCCTACGAGCAGTACTTC.

The V gene is TRBV6-5, the J gene TRBJ2-7, with TRBD2 identical over 7 bases. Germline loops: CDR1 MNHEY, CDR2 SVGAGI. Trimming took 0 bases from V and 0 from J; bases not matched to a gene: 2. There are 15 residues in the CDR3. The CDR3 loop reads CASSYSGGFSYEQYF. For the CDR3, the DNA is TGTGCCAGCAGTTACTCGGGGGGGTTCTCCTACGAGCAGTACTTC.